One sample yielded the 7 T cell receptor beta chains listed below, sequenced in a study of blood T cell repertoires in COVID-19. Using immunoSEQ multiplex PCR, the repertoire was profiled, and TCRdb retains in-frame clones only, with some absent. The sample lists about 250,000 clones, approximately 80% occurring once. Sequencing was carried out using peripheral blood. The origin of the receptors is a man aged 35 to 55 with acute or convalescent COVID-19.

CDR3 sequence: CASSSPLQRVNTEAFF. CDR3 in DNA: TGTGCCAGCAGTTCCCCACTTCAGAGGGTGAACACTGAAGCTTTCTTT. The V call is TRBV6-5, the J call TRBJ1-1; D is unclear. V lost 4 bases and J 0 bases, leaving 15 bases between the germline ends. The CDR3 length is 16 residues. Germline lookup yields CDR1 MNHEY and CDR2 SVGAGI.

The rearrangement joins TRBV7-8 to TRBJ1-1; possible D gene TRBD1, 5 bases. The CDR3 consists of 14 residues. Germline CDR1 SGHVS, CDR2 FQNEAQ. Trimming took 6 bases from V and 2 from J, leaving 13 bases between them. The DNA for the CDR3 is TGTGCCAGCAGGTTTACCGGGACTAACACTGAAGCTTTCTTT. Protein product: CASRFTGTNTEAFF.

The chain joins TRBV19 to TRBJ2-7; unclear D gene. CDR1 is LNHDA and CDR2 is SQIVND in the germline V gene (reference sequence). The CDR3 is made up of 11 amino acids. V dropped 10 bases and J dropped 3 bases, with 10 bases sitting between them. The CDR3 nucleotides read TGTGCCACCAAGACAAGCTACGAGCAGTACTTC. Translating gives CATKTSYEQYF.

V usage is TRBV29-1 and J usage is TRBJ1-5; TRBD1 matches 9 bases. Trimming at V came to 6 bases and at J to 5 bases, leaving 8 bases not matched to a gene. Germline V gene data show CDR1 as SQVTM and CDR2 as ANQGSEA. The CDR3 is 14 amino acids. Here the CDR3 DNA reads TGCAGCGTCGCTACAGGGGGCGCCTATCAGCCCCAGCATTTT. The encoded protein is CSVATGGAYQPQHF.

The V call is TRBV27, the J call TRBJ1-1; perhaps TRBD1 as D (5 bases). This CDR3 comprises 16 residues. From germline, CDR1 is MNHEY and CDR2 SMNVEV (reference sequence). Between the trimmed V and J ends, which lost 3 bases and 4 bases, there was a span of 18 bases. The CDR3 protein is CASSFGRSGMGTEAFF. The CDR3 coding sequence is TGTGCCAGCAGTTTTGGACGATCAGGGATGGGCACTGAAGCTTTCTTT.

CDR3 nucleotide sequence: TGTGCCAGCAGAAACCGAAGCGGGGGGGACACCGGGGAGCTGTTTTTT. Translation gives CASRNRSGGDTGELFF. This chain links TRBV7-9 with TRBJ2-2; 10 nucleotides line up with TRBD2. Germline CDR1 reads SEHNR; CDR2 reads FQNEAQ (reference sequence). V lost 6 bases to trimming and J lost 3 bases; unmatched junction nucleotides: 7. The CDR3 extends over 16 amino acids.

The chain couples TRBV6-5 to TRBJ2-5, with D perhaps TRBD2 (5 bases). Germline-derived CDR1 and CDR2 are MNHEY and SVGAGI. V lost 6 bases to trimming and J lost 5 bases, with 19 bases between them. The CDR3 covers 15 residues. The CDR3 nucleotides read TGTGCCAGCAGACCCTCGTGGGGTCGAGGGGAGACCCAGTACTTC. It yields the protein CASRPSWGRGETQYF.